This TCR beta chain was identified in a study of circulating and synovial CD4+ cells in juvenile arthritis. Only in-frame clones appear in the TCRdb table, and some are missing; sequencing was by immunoSEQ multiplex PCR. The table lists around 32,000 clones, 93% of them singletons, with 2.5% to 3% in the top ten. Concerning this clone itself: Its antigen is undetermined.

Patients with active juvenile idiopathic arthritis donated these samples. General study points: Diversity here was lower than in bulk blood CD4 cells. CPL and bulk CD4 samples differed at least tenfold in T cell genomes.

Germline V CDR1 and CDR2: MNHNY, SVGAGI (reference sequence). The CDR3 contains 15 residues. V shed 5 bases and J 6 bases; nucleotides not matched to a gene: 8. The sequence derives from a human donor with juvenile idiopathic arthritis. Sequencing was done on a sample of CD4+ T cells from blood. V usage is TRBV6-6 and J usage is TRBJ2-7; 12 bases map to TRBD2. The DNA for the CDR3 is TGTGCCAGCAGTAATCCGACTAGCGGGAGCTCCGAGCAGTACTTC. It codes for CASSNPTSGSSEQYF.